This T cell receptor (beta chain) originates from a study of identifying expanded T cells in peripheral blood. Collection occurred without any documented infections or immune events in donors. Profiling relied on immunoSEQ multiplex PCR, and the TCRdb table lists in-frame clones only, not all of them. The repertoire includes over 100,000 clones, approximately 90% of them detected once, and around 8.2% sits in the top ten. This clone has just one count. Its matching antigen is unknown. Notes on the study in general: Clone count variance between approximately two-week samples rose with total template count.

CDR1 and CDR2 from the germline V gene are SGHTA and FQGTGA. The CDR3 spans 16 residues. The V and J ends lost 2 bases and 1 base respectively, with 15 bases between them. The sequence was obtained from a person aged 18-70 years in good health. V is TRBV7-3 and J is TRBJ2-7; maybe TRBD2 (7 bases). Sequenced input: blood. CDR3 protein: CASSLEGGGISYEQYF. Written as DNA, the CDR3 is TGTGCCAGCAGCTTAGAGGGAGGGGGTATTTCCTACGAGCAGTACTTC.